The rows below give T cell receptor beta chains drawn from one sample of a study of Ad26.COV2.S vaccination and SARS-CoV-2 variants. The data were produced by immunoSEQ multiplex PCR, yet TCRdb's version contains in-frame clones alone and is incomplete. Among about 680,000 clones listed, 80% to 90% were seen once. This material consisted of peripheral blood, taken in a trial of Ad26.COV2.S vaccine versus placebo. These receptors all come from a person between 18 and 59 years old who received the Ad26.COV2.S COVID-19 vaccine or a placebo. Both conserved end residues are part of each CDR3. The order of the fields is CDR3 length, V gene, CDR3 protein.

>15|TRBV6-6
CASSYSRGADQPQHF
>15|TRBV5-6
CASSLYGQGSSGYTF
>14|TRBV6-2/TRBV6-3
CASSGQGFSGELFF
>16|TRBV7-2
CASSLDPGGMNTEAFF
>15|TRBV5-6
CASSAGEVIAYGYTF
>14|TRBV27
CASSKTGFHQPQHF
>13|TRBV12-3/TRBV12-4
CASSRAAAGKLFF
>14|TRBV2
CASRTSGSTGELFF
>13|TRBV24-1
CATSDYSNQPQHF
>17|TRBV7-2
CASSLAPNRANTGELFF
>15|TRBV19
CASSNRDSANYGYTF
>13|TRBV6-5
CASSYSGSNEQFF
>15|TRBV18
CASSEGTGLGETQYF
>15|TRBV15
CATSRDPGMNEKLFF
>18|TRBV5-4
CASSLKWVGRGPNTEAFF
>15|TRBV9
CASSVEIGRISEQFF
>16|TRBV18
CASSPGRGTGMDGYTF
>15|TRBV6-6
CASSLGGGLYNEQFF
>15|TRBV6-5
CASSVDRAYNSPLHF
>14|TRBV15
CATSREIRGAEAFF
>14|TRBV4-3
CASSQDRTLNTQYF
>13|TRBV6-5
CASSGSHTGELFF
>13|TRBV11-2
CASSGTGGAEQYF
>17|TRBV18
CASSSISWTGDNQPQHF
>13|TRBV10-3
CAIGTAEQRELFF
>13|TRBV29-1
CSVEAKNTGELFF
>14|TRBV6-5
CASSYGPILGGYTF
>12|TRBV3-1/TRBV3-2
CASSHGGTEAFF
>16|TRBV18
CASSPGSAYSNQPQHF
>15|TRBV5-1
CASSLSGGEKETQYF
>15|TRBV19
CASSTGQGLQETQYF
>14|TRBV30
CAWTPGRSNQPQHF
>17|TRBV7-2
CASSLPPLAVSYNEQFF
>14|TRBV7-8
CASSPGVRNSPLHF
>15|TRBV7-8
CASSSTGNSNQPQHF
>15|TRBV2
CASRGPTGGHQPQHF
>15|TRBV5-6
CASSLRGVGNSPLHF
>12|TRBV10-3
CAISDRGPEAFF
>13|TRBV29-1
CSVQVTRDTEAFF
>16|TRBV7-9
CASRRGGRTVYNEQFF
>14|TRBV7-2
CASSFSGSTDTQYF
>14|TRBV3-1/TRBV3-2
CASSRPGAGYEQYF
>19|TRBV5-4
CASSGGLAGGQLNTGELFF
>16|TRBV3-1/TRBV3-2
CASSQASGRAYGELFF
>11|TRBV4-3
CASSQRYEQYF
>15|TRBV20-1
CSASPAGGPRDTQYF
>16|TRBV28
CASSTQTGTSWGEQYF
>13|TRBV5-6
CASSLVEGYGYTF
>13|TRBV2
CATLPHFGETQYF